One sample yielded the 28 T cell receptor beta chains listed below, sequenced in a study of blood T cell repertoires in COVID-19. TCRdb's table, derived via immunoSEQ multiplex PCR, lists solely in-frame clones and lacks some. This table holds a few hundred thousand clones, about nine tenths found once. The sample was PBMCs or T cells enriched from blood (not recorded which). These receptors originate from a man aged 30 to 45 in a cohort exposed to, infected with or recovered from COVID-19 (not recorded which).

The rearrangement links TRBV3-1 (or the pseudogene TRBV3-2) to TRBJ2-7; D not resolved. Germline V CDR1 and CDR2: LGHDT, YNNKEL (reference sequence). V was trimmed by 0 bases and J by 4 bases, leaving 4 bases between them. The CDR3 has 12 residues. CDR3 in DNA: TGTGCCAGCAGCCAAGATCCATACGAGCAGTACTTC. The encoded protein is CASSQDPYEQYF.

The gene calls are TRBV6-1 and TRBJ1-6; 7 bases agree with TRBD1. This CDR3 contains 15 residues. V shed 1 base, J shed 7 bases, and the junction held 4 bases outside the gene matches. Germline V gene data show CDR1 as MNHNS and CDR2 as SASEGT. The CDR3 loop is CASSEVDRPNSPLHF. CDR3 nucleotides: TGTGCCAGCAGTGAAGTGGACAGGCCCAATTCACCCCTCCACTTT.

The chain couples TRBV24-1 to TRBJ2-7, with 12 bases that match TRBD2. V shed 4 bases and J 7 bases; nucleotides not matched to a gene: 7. The CDR3 length is 15 residues. Germline V gives CDR1 KGHDR, CDR2 SFDVKD. The DNA of the CDR3 is TGTGCCACCAGTGAGCCTCCCGGGACTAGCGGGGAGCAGTACTTC. Translation gives CATSEPPGTSGEQYF.

This clone was detected only once. This rearrangement joins TRBV20-1 to TRBJ2-7; D remains unclear. CDR1 is DFQATT, CDR2 SNEGSKA, per germline (reference sequence). V was shortened by 4 bases and J by 4 bases, with 8 bases between the two germline ends. This CDR3 comprises 11 residues. CDR3 nucleotide sequence: TGCAGTGCTAATAGAGCTTACGAGCAGTACTTC. Amino acids: CSANRAYEQYF.

The chain uses TRBV5-6 and TRBJ1-4, with D hard to call. Germline values: CDR1 SGHDT, CDR2 YYEEEE. CDR3 size: 14 residues. With 1 base removed from V and 7 bases from J, the gap between germline ends came to 11 bases. The CDR3 sequence is CASSLRSGGEKLFF. Here the CDR3 DNA reads TGTGCCAGCAGCTTGAGGTCAGGAGGTGAAAAACTGTTTTTT.

This clone has just one count. The genes are TRBV7-6 and TRBJ2-3; possibly TRBD2 for D (5 bases). The CDR3 is 14 amino acids. CDR1 and CDR2 (germline): SGHVS, FNYEAQ. Trimming stripped 2 bases from V and 1 base from J, with 7 bases between. This CDR3 is CASSLFGGTDTQYF. The CDR3 DNA reads TGTGCCAGCAGCTTATTCGGGGGCACAGATACGCAGTATTTT.

The gene calls are TRBV28 and TRBJ1-4; TRBD1 is a possible D gene (5 bases). Deletions cut 2 bases from V and 14 bases from J, with 18 bases between. The length of the CDR3 is 14 residues. Germline assignment: CDR1 MDHEN and CDR2 SYDVKM. The CDR3 spells CASSLNPPEKGLFF. DNA of the CDR3: TGTGCCAGCAGTTTAAACCCCCCCGAAAAGGGGCTGTTTTTT.

V is TRBV6-4 and J is TRBJ2-2; TRBD1 aligns across 11 bases. V lost 2 bases, J lost 6 bases, and 2 bases stayed unmatched. Germline loops: CDR1 MRHNA, CDR2 SNTAGT. There are 15 residues in the CDR3. In DNA form, the CDR3 reads TGTGCCAGCAGTGACCCGGGACAGGGGGCCGGGGAGCTGTTTTTT. Its protein product is CASSDPGQGAGELFF.

V is TRBV28 and J is TRBJ1-5; D remains unclear. Per the germline V gene, CDR1 is MDHEN and CDR2 is SYDVKM. This CDR3 comprises 15 residues. V was pared by 6 bases and J by 0 bases, with 12 bases between. The CDR3 loop is CASSLPLNSNQPQHF. In DNA, the CDR3 is TGTGCCAGCAGCCTCCCACTGAATAGCAATCAGCCCCAGCATTTT.

This chain connects TRBV6-6 to TRBJ2-7, with 7 bases aligning to TRBD2. Germline V CDR1 and CDR2: MNHNY, SVGAGI (reference sequence). J lost 2 bases, V lost 7 bases, and 5 bases had no gene match. The CDR3 extends over 13 amino acids. Here the CDR3 DNA reads TGTGCCAGCAACATTGGACTAGCCTACGAGCAGTACTTC. Amino acid sequence: CASNIGLAYEQYF.

This chain uses TRBV11-2 with TRBJ1-1, with 10 nucleotides matching TRBD1. The V gene end was trimmed by 5 bases and the J gene end by 0 bases; junction bases not matched to a gene: 9. CDR3 length: 17 amino acids. Germline loops: CDR1 SGHAT, CDR2 FQNNGV. CDR3 nucleotides: TGTGCCAGCAGCCCCCAGCCGGGACAGGGGATGAACACTGAAGCTTTCTTT. It is translated as CASSPQPGQGMNTEAFF.

This clone was recorded only once. The J gene is TRBJ2-3, the V gene TRBV18, with D hard to call. Trimming shortened V by 3 bases and J by 0 bases, and 4 bases separated the two germline ends. The CDR3 runs 13 residues. Germline V gene data show CDR1 as KGHSH and CDR2 as LQKENI. Here the CDR3 DNA reads TGTGCCAGCTCACCGGCTAGCACAGATACGCAGTATTTT. This encodes CASSPASTDTQYF.

This chain connects TRBV6-5 to TRBJ1-1; the match to TRBD1 covers 11 bases. Looked up from germline, CDR1 is MNHEY and CDR2 is SVGAGI. This CDR3 contains 16 residues. Trimming removed 3 bases from V and 5 bases from J; junction bases left unmatched: 8. CDR3 sequence reads: CASSYGQGAWGTEAFF. The CDR3 region has the DNA TGTGCCAGCAGTTATGGACAGGGGGCATGGGGAACTGAAGCTTTCTTT.

This clone was seen just once. The CDR3 nucleotides are TGTGCCAGCAGCCAAGATGAGAGGAAGGGACTGGTATACAATGAGCAGTTCTTC. Residues: CASSQDERKGLVYNEQFF. The chain uses TRBV14 and TRBJ2-1, with D maybe TRBD2 (6 bases). This CDR3 is 18 amino acids long. Germline CDR1 SGHDN, CDR2 FVKESK. V was trimmed by 0 bases and J by 4 bases, leaving 19 bases between them.

The rearrangement uses TRBV29-1 and TRBJ2-5; D not resolved. CDR3 length: 13 residues. Germline CDR1 reads SQVTM; CDR2 reads ANQGSEA. The ends were cut back, 6 bases at V and 7 bases at J, with 18 bases in the middle. This CDR3 reads CSVALARGATQYF. CDR3 DNA: TGCAGCGTGGCCCTGGCGCGCGGTGCGACCCAGTACTTC.

Concerning this clone: One end of the junction is discordant with germline, which a read error may explain. This sequence joins TRBV7-7 and TRBJ2-1; perhaps TRBD2 as D (6 bases). The germline CDR1 and CDR2 sequences are SSHAT and FNYEAQ (reference sequence). CDR3 size: 15 residues. This CDR3 is CASSSVADSYNEQFF. DNA of the CDR3: TGTGCTAGCAGCTCAGTAGCGGACTCCTACAATGAGCAGTTCTTC.

V is TRBV7-9 and J is TRBJ2-2, with TRBD2 matching 8 bases. CDR3 length: 15 residues. The trim removed 4 bases at V and 3 bases at J, leaving 4 bases unmatched. Germline values: CDR1 SEHNR, CDR2 FQNEAQ (reference sequence). The CDR3 nucleotides are TGTGCCAGCAGCTCGGTCGGGGGGGACACCGGGGAGCTGTTTTTT. Translated: CASSSVGGDTGELFF.

The chain has TRBV29-1 and TRBJ2-1, with a possible D match to TRBD2 (6 bases). CDR1 and CDR2 from the germline V gene are SQVTM and ANQGSEA. This CDR3 has 11 residues. Trimming cost V 4 bases and J 7 bases, with 8 bases left between them. The CDR3 DNA reads as TGCAGCGTTGGGGACTCTAATGAGCAGTTCTTC. Translated, it gives CSVGDSNEQFF.

This chain joins TRBV7-2 and TRBJ1-4; D remains ambiguous. This CDR3 is built from 15 residues. The V gene's germline CDR1 is SGHTA and CDR2 FQGNSA. V lost 1 base and J 5 bases, leaving 11 bases between the germline ends. The CDR3 region has the DNA TGTGCCAGCAGCTTAGGGGCGACCAGAAATGAAAAACTGTTTTTT. Protein sequence: CASSLGATRNEKLFF.

The chain employs TRBV7-9 and TRBJ2-5; tentative D call: TRBD1 (6 bases). V lost 7 bases, J lost 5 bases, and 20 bases lay in between. CDR3 length equals 15 residues. The germline gives CDR1 SEHNR, CDR2 FQNEAQ (reference sequence). This CDR3 reads CASTSGFWGQETQYF. CDR3 nucleotides: TGTGCCAGCACGTCGGGGTTCTGGGGGCAGGAGACCCAGTACTTC.

The rearrangement uses TRBV12-3 or TRBV12-4 and TRBJ2-5; D is unclear. The germline V and J ends were trimmed by 4 bases and 3 bases, with 9 bases remaining between them. The CDR3 consists of 13 residues. CDR3 in DNA: TGTGCCAGCAGTTCCCCCTATAAAGAGACCCAGTACTTC. Protein: CASSSPYKETQYF.

This clone was observed once. The gene calls are TRBV6-5 and TRBJ2-7; 7 positions match TRBD1. The CDR3 loop spans 15 amino acids. CDR1 is MNHEY, CDR2 SVGAGI, per germline. Germline trimming cut 6 bases from V and 4 bases from J; bases unmatched to any gene: 12. The CDR3 loop reads CASRTTGPGRYEQYF. DNA for the CDR3: TGTGCCAGCAGAACGACAGGGCCTGGGCGGTACGAGCAGTACTTC.

The chain carries TRBV6-5 and TRBJ1-5; D remains ambiguous. The CDR3 contains 10 residues. Trimming removed 7 bases at V and 7 bases at J, with 5 bases between. Germline loops: CDR1 MNHEY, CDR2 SVGAGI. CDR3 residues: CASNTQPQHF. For the CDR3, the DNA is TGTGCCAGCAACACCCAGCCCCAGCATTTT.

Details on this clone: The same CDR3 also results from other DNA sequences found in this sample. The CDR3 bases are TGCGCCAGCAGCTCCTCAGGGTCCTACAATGAGCAGTTCTTC. Translating it yields CASSSSGSYNEQFF. The V gene is TRBV4-1, the J gene TRBJ2-1; possible D gene TRBD1, 5 bases. Germline CDR1 is MGHRA and CDR2 is YSYEKL. Trimming removed 5 bases from V and 1 base from J, with 9 bases in between. The length of the CDR3 is 14 residues.

The chain combines TRBV9 with TRBJ2-1; tentatively, D is TRBD2 (5 bases). This CDR3 spans 15 amino acids. Trimming shortened V by 4 bases and J by 4 bases, and 15 bases separated the two germline ends. Germline V gene lookup returns CDR1 SGDLS and CDR2 YYNGEE. CDR3: CASSRSSGQYNEQFF. The CDR3 nucleotides are TGTGCCAGCAGCAGGTCCAGCGGTCAATACAATGAGCAGTTCTTC. Filled out from reference TRBV9 and TRBJ2-1, the complete variable domain reads DSGVTQTPKHLITATGQRVTLRCSPRSGDLSVYWYQQSLDQGLQFLIQYYNGEERAKGNILERFSAQQFPDLHSELNLSSLELGDSALYFCASSRSSGQYNEQFFGPGTRLTVL.

This chain uses TRBV5-1 with TRBJ1-3, with TRBD1 identical over 12 bases. Germline loops: CDR1 SGHRS, CDR2 YFSETQ. With V trimmed by 4 bases and J by 4 bases, 6 bases remained unmatched. CDR3 size: 16 residues. The CDR3 DNA is TGCGCCAGCAGCGGGGGACAGGGGGCTCCCGGAAACACCATATATTTT. Translation: CASSGGQGAPGNTIYF.

This chain uses TRBV9 with TRBJ2-3; D is unresolved. Per the germline V gene, CDR1 is SGDLS and CDR2 is YYNGEE. Trimming removed 3 bases from V and 5 bases from J, with 7 bases in between. The CDR3 totals 12 residues. The CDR3 here is CASSALEDTQYF. DNA of the CDR3: TGTGCCAGCAGCGCGCTAGAAGATACGCAGTATTTT.

This clone was seen only a few times. This chain connects TRBV3-1 (or the pseudogene TRBV3-2) to TRBJ1-6; D is possibly TRBD1 (5 bases). The CDR3 extends over 17 amino acids. Germline V gives CDR1 LGHDT, CDR2 YNNKEL (reference sequence). V dropped 4 bases and J dropped 10 bases, with 23 bases sitting between them. In DNA form, the CDR3 reads TGTGCCAGCAGCCGCAATCTAGTTGGTCAGGGCAAATCACCCCTCCACTTT. Its translation: CASSRNLVGQGKSPLHF.